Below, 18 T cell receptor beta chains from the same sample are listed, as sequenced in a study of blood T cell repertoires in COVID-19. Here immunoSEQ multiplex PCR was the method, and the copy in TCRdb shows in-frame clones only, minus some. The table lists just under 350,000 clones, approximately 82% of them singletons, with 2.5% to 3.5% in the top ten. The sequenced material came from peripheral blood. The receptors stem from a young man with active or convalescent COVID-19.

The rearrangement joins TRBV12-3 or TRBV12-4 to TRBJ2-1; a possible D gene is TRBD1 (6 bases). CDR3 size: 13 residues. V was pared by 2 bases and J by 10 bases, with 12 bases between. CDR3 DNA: TGTGCCAGCAGTTTAATGGGGGCTTACGAGCAGTTCTTC. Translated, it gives CASSLMGAYEQFF.

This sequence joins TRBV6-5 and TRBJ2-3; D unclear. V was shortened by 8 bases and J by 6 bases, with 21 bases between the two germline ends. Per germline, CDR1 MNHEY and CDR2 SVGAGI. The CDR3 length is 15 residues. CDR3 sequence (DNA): TGTGCCAGCCGGCTCCGACCGGGTGATTCGGATACGCAGTATTTT. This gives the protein CASRLRPGDSDTQYF.

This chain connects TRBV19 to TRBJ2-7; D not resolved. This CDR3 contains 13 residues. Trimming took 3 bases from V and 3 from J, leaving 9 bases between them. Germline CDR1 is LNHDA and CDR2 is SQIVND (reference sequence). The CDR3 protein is CASSILPGYEQYF. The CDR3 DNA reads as TGTGCCAGTAGTATTCTTCCGGGCTACGAGCAGTACTTC.

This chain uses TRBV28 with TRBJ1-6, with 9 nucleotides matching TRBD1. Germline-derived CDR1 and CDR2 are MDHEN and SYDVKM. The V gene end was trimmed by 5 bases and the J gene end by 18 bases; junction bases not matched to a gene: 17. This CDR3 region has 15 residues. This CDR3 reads CASSPAGTGRSPHHF. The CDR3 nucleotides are TGTGCCAGCAGTCCCGCCGGGACAGGGAGGTCCCCGCACCACTTT.

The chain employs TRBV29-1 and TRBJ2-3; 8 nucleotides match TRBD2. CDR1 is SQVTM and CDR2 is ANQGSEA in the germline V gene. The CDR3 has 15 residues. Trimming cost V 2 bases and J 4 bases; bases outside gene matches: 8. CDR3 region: CSVEIRGLEPDTQYF. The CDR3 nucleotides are TGCAGCGTTGAAATAAGGGGACTAGAACCAGATACGCAGTATTTT.

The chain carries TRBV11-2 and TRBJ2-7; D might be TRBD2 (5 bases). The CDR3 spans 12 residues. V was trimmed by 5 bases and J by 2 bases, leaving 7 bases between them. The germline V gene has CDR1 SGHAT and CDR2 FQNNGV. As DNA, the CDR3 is TGTGCCAGCAGCCGGGGTCCCTACGAGCAGTACTTC. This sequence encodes CASSRGPYEQYF.

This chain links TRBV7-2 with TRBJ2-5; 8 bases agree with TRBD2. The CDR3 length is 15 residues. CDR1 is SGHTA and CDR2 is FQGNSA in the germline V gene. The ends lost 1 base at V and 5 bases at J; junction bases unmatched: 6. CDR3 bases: TGTGCCAGCAGCTTAGTGGGACTAGAGGGGGAGACCCAGTACTTC. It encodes CASSLVGLEGETQYF.

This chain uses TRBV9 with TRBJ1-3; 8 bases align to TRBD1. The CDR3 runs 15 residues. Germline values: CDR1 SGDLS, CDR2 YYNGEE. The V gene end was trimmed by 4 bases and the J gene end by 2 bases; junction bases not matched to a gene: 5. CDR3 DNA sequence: TGTGCCAGCAGCCCACGACAGGGGACTGGAAACACCATATATTTT. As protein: CASSPRQGTGNTIYF.

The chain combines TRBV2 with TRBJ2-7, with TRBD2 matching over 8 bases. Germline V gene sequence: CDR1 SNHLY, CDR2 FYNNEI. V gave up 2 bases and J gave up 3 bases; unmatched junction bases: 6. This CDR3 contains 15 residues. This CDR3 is CASSELVSGNYEQYF. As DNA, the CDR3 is TGTGCCAGCAGTGAATTGGTTAGCGGGAACTACGAGCAGTACTTC.

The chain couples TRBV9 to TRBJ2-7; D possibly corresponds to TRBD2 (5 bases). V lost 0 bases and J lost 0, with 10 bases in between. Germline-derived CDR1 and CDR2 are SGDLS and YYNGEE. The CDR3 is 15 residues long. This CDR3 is CASSVGADLSYEQYF. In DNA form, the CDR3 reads TGTGCCAGCAGCGTAGGAGCGGACCTCTCCTACGAGCAGTACTTC.

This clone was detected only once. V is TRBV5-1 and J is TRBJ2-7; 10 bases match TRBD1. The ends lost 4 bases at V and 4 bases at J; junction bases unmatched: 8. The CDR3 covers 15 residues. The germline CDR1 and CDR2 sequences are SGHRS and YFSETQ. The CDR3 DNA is TGCGCCAGCAGCCTAGGACAGGGGGTTGGGTACGAGCAGTACTTC. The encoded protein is CASSLGQGVGYEQYF. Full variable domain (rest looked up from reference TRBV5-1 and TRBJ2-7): KAGVTQTPRYLIKTRGQQVTLSCSPISGHRSVSWYQQTPGQGLQFLFEYFSETQRNKGNFPGRFSGRQFSNSRSEMNVSTLELGDSALYLCASSLGQGVGYEQYFGPGTRLTVT.

The CDR3 DNA reads as TGTGCCAGCAGTTTCATCCTTCGACAGGGTAATTCACCCCTCCACTTT. Translated: CASSFILRQGNSPLHF. V is TRBV28 and J is TRBJ1-6; 7 bases are shared with TRBD1. The germline CDR1 and CDR2 sequences are MDHEN and SYDVKM. This CDR3 spans 16 amino acids. Trimming removed 3 bases from V and 6 bases from J; junction bases left unmatched: 8.

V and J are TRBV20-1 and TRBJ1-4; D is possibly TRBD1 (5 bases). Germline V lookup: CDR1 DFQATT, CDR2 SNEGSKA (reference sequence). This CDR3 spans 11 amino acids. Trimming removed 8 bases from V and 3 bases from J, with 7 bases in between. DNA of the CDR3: TGCAGTTGGGGGGCTAATGAAAAACTGTTTTTT. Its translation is CSWGANEKLFF.

The CDR3 here is CASSLVPGAEAFF. The CDR3 nucleotides are TGCGCCAGCAGCTTGGTTCCCGGGGCTGAAGCTTTCTTT. The chain links TRBV5-1 to TRBJ1-1; D is undetermined. Germline values: CDR1 SGHRS, CDR2 YFSETQ. This CDR3 spans 13 amino acids. The V end lost 0 bases, the J end lost 6 bases, and 9 bases lay between the germline ends.

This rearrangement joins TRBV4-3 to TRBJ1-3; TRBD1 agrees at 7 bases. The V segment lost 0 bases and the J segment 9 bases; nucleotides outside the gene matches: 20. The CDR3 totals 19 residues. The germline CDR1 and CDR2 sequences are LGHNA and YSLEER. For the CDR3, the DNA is TGCGCCAGCAGCCAAGATTCTGGGACAGAATTCCCCCAAAATAGCACCATATATTTT. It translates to CASSQDSGTEFPQNSTIYF.

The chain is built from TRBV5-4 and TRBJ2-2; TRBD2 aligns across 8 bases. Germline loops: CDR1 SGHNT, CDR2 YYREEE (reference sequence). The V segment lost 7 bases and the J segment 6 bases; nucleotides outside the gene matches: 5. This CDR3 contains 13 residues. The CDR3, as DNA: TGTGCCAGCGGCGGGGGGCCGGCCGGGGAGCTGTTTTTT. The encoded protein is CASGGGPAGELFF.

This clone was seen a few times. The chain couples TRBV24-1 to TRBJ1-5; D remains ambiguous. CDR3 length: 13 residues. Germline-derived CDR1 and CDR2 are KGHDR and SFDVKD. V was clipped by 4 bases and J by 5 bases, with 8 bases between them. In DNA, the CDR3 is TGTGCCACCAGTGAGGGGAGGGATCAGCCCCAGCATTTT. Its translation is CATSEGRDQPQHF.

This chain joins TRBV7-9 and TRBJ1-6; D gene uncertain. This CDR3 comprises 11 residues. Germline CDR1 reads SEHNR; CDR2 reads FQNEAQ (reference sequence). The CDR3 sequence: CASGSGTPLHF. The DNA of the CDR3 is TGTGCTAGCGGGTCGGGGACACCCCTCCACTTT.